The 6 T cell receptor beta chains given below trace back to one sample, sequenced in a study of blood T cell repertoires in COVID-19. This table comes from immunoSEQ multiplex PCR, and its TCRdb copy is limited to in-frame clones, with some not included. The table includes about 150,000 clones, around 76% detected once. Sequencing input: peripheral blood. Receptors were obtained from a man aged 60-69 years with acute or convalescent COVID-19.

V gene TRBV20-1 combines with J gene TRBJ1-1, with 7 bases matching TRBD1. The CDR3 sequence is 11 residues long. V gave up 5 bases and J gave up 10 bases; unmatched junction bases: 7. Germline V gene sequence: CDR1 DFQATT, CDR2 SNEGSKA (reference sequence). In DNA, the CDR3 is TGCAGTGCTGAAGACAGGGATACAGCTTTCTTT. Its protein is CSAEDRDTAFF.

This clone was recorded once. The genes are TRBV7-9 and TRBJ1-1; a possible D gene is TRBD1 (6 bases). CDR1 SEHNR and CDR2 FQNEAQ come from the germline V gene (reference sequence). The CDR3 spans 14 residues. Trimming took 5 bases from V and 5 from J, leaving 15 bases between them. In DNA form, the CDR3 reads TGTGCCAGCAGCCAGGGGCGCCTGGGGACTGAAGCTTTCTTT. This codes for CASSQGRLGTEAFF.

The chain uses TRBV5-1 and TRBJ2-3, with 10 positions matching TRBD1. Looked up from germline, CDR1 is SGHRS and CDR2 is YFSETQ. This CDR3 has 16 amino acids. The J segment lost 2 bases and the V segment lost 3 bases, leaving 6 bases of the junction unmatched. CDR3 region: CASSYSTGGITDTQYF. DNA of the CDR3: TGCGCCAGCAGCTACTCGACAGGGGGCATCACAGATACGCAGTATTTT.

CDR3 protein: CASTPRGYNEQFF. CDR3 coding DNA: TGTGCCAGTACCCCGAGAGGGTACAATGAGCAGTTCTTC. The chain carries TRBV19 and TRBJ2-1; maybe TRBD2 (5 bases). Germline CDR1 is LNHDA and CDR2 is SQIVND (reference sequence). V gave up 7 bases and J gave up 4 bases, with 11 bases separating them. CDR3 size: 13 residues.

CDR3 nucleotide sequence: TGCAGCGTATCTCAGGGACTCACTGAAGCTTTCTTT. This gives the protein CSVSQGLTEAFF. The chain links TRBV29-1 to TRBJ1-1; the D gene is possibly TRBD1 (5 bases). The length of the CDR3 is 12 residues. With 6 bases removed from V and 4 bases from J, the gap between germline ends came to 12 bases. The germline V gene encodes CDR1 SQVTM and CDR2 ANQGSEA. The full variable domain, rest sourced from reference TRBV29-1 and TRBJ1-1, is SAVISQKPSRDICQRGTSLTIQCQVDSQVTMMFWYRQQPGQSLTLIATANQGSEATYESGFVIDKFPISRPNLTFSTLTVSNMSPEDSSIYLCSVSQGLTEAFFGQGTRLTVV.

The chain is built from TRBV28 and TRBJ2-4; D is perhaps TRBD2 (6 bases). The CDR3 contains 17 residues. V was shortened by 4 bases and J by 2 bases, with 18 bases between the two germline ends. From germline, CDR1 is MDHEN and CDR2 SYDVKM. CDR3 residues: CASSSAGGGYTKNIQYF. The CDR3 region has the DNA TGTGCCAGCAGTTCCGCCGGGGGTGGTTATACCAAAAACATTCAGTACTTC.